Presented here are 14 T cell receptor beta chains from one specimen sequenced in a study of cytomegalovirus exposure and HLA in healthy donors. This PCR relied on a set of 60 Vbeta primers and 13 Jbeta primers. Assay used: immunoSEQ multiplex PCR; TCRdb lists only in-frame clones, some missing. The sample has around 190,000 clones; about 78% are singletons. Input material: PBMCs. These receptors originate from a man aged 60 to 69 in good health and CMV-seronegative.

V gene TRBV29-1 combines with J gene TRBJ1-2; D is possibly TRBD1 (6 bases). The V end lost 3 bases, the J end lost 7 bases, and 12 bases lay between the germline ends. CDR1 is SQVTM and CDR2 is ANQGSEA in the germline V gene. The CDR3 runs 12 residues. The CDR3 coding sequence is TGCAGCGTTGATGCCAGGGGCTTTGGCTACACCTTC. It encodes CSVDARGFGYTF.

This clone was seen only once. The chain combines TRBV29-1 with TRBJ2-1, with 7 bases matching TRBD2. This CDR3 is 12 amino acids long. The J segment lost 6 bases and the V segment lost 7 bases, leaving 6 bases of the junction unmatched. The V gene's germline CDR1 is SQVTM and CDR2 ANQGSEA. The CDR3 DNA reads as TGCAGCGGAGGCAGGGAGGGCAATGAGCAGTTCTTC. Its protein product is CSGGREGNEQFF.

This clone was detected once. The V call is TRBV29-1, the J call TRBJ2-1, with 8 bases that match TRBD2. In germline, CDR1 is SQVTM, CDR2 ANQGSEA. The V segment lost 2 bases and the J segment 8 bases; nucleotides outside the gene matches: 11. This CDR3 spans 15 amino acids. CDR3 residues: CSVERASGLIDEQFF. The DNA of the CDR3 is TGCAGCGTTGAACGGGCTAGCGGGCTCATCGATGAGCAGTTCTTC.

The chain carries TRBV15 and TRBJ2-5; D unresolved. CDR1 is LNHNV, CDR2 YYDKDF, per germline (reference sequence). V was pared by 1 base and J by 1 base, with 13 bases between. The CDR3 totals 16 residues. In DNA form, the CDR3 reads TGTGCCACCAGCAGAGGGGTGGGCTCAGGCCAAGAGACCCAGTACTTC. It encodes CATSRGVGSGQETQYF.

The chain is built from TRBV9 and TRBJ2-1, with no clear D. There are 17 residues in the CDR3. V was pared by 1 base and J by 0 bases, with 14 bases between. The V gene's germline CDR1 is SGDLS and CDR2 YYNGEE. CDR3 DNA sequence: TGTGCCAGCAGCGTAACTGCCGAACCTAGCTCCTACAATGAGCAGTTCTTC. Translating gives CASSVTAEPSSYNEQFF.

The chain links TRBV13 to TRBJ2-1; 11 bases are a match to TRBD2. The CDR3 contains 15 residues. With 1 base clipped from V and 7 bases from J, the junction kept 3 bases outside the gene matches. Germline V gene sequence: CDR1 PRHDT, CDR2 FYEKMQ (reference sequence). The CDR3 region is CASSLAASGRNEQFF. Written as DNA, the CDR3 is TGTGCCAGCAGCTTAGCGGCTAGCGGGAGGAATGAGCAGTTCTTC.

The chain employs TRBV6-1 and TRBJ1-3; perhaps TRBD1 as D (6 bases). With 5 bases removed from V and 0 bases from J, the gap between germline ends came to 11 bases. Germline V gene sequence: CDR1 MNHNS, CDR2 SASEGT. The CDR3 length is 15 residues. In DNA form, the CDR3 reads TGTGCCAGCAGTTTGACAGGCGACTCTGGAAACACCATATATTTT. Translated, it gives CASSLTGDSGNTIYF.

J is TRBJ2-1 and V is TRBV11-1, with 9 bases aligning to TRBD2. With 5 bases clipped from V and 13 bases from J, the junction kept 6 bases outside the gene matches. Per the germline V gene, CDR1 is SGHAT and CDR2 is FQDESV (reference sequence). The CDR3 has 12 amino acids. CDR3 protein: CASSRKREAQFF. The DNA of the CDR3 is TGTGCCAGCAGCCGAAAGCGGGAGGCCCAGTTCTTC.

The chain links TRBV5-6 to TRBJ2-5, with 9 bases identical to TRBD1. Looked up from germline, CDR1 is SGHDT and CDR2 is YYEEEE. With 0 bases clipped from V and 6 bases from J, the junction kept 12 bases outside the gene matches. CDR3 length: 17 residues. In nucleotides, the CDR3 is TGTGCCAGCAGCTTGGGATGGGGGGACAGGGTTTGGCAGACCCAGTACTTC. Amino acids: CASSLGWGDRVWQTQYF.

This clone showed up just a few times. V and J are TRBV9 and TRBJ1-5; D gene unclear. Between the trimmed V and J ends, which lost 10 bases and 0 bases, there was a span of 5 bases. Germline CDR1 is SGDLS and CDR2 is YYNGEE. The CDR3 is 11 residues long. In DNA, the CDR3 is TGTGCCCGGGGTAGCAATCAGCCCCAGCATTTT. It codes for CARGSNQPQHF.

This sequence joins TRBV29-1 and TRBJ2-5; D possibly corresponds to TRBD2 (5 bases). CDR3 length equals 13 residues. The ends were cut back, 5 bases at V and 2 bases at J, with 12 bases in the middle. Germline V CDR1 and CDR2: SQVTM, ANQGSEA. The CDR3 loop reads CSVKRAGQETQYF. CDR3 sequence (DNA): TGCAGCGTTAAGAGGGCAGGACAAGAGACCCAGTACTTC.

The chain links TRBV5-5 to TRBJ2-3; D is unclear. Per the germline V gene, CDR1 is SGHKS and CDR2 is YYEKEE (reference sequence). The CDR3 is 12 amino acids. Trimming took 0 bases from V and 3 from J, leaving 2 bases between them. In nucleotides, the CDR3 is TGTGCCAGCAGCTTGGTAACAGATACGCAGTATTTT. It codes for CASSLVTDTQYF.

The chain employs TRBV9 and TRBJ1-4, with no clear D. Trimming stripped 3 bases from V and 5 bases from J, with 14 bases between. The CDR3 has 15 residues. Looked up from germline, CDR1 is SGDLS and CDR2 is YYNGEE. CDR3 sequence reads: CASSARRTENEKLFF. The CDR3, as DNA: TGTGCCAGCAGCGCCCGACGGACTGAGAATGAAAAACTGTTTTTT.

This clone has just one count. The J gene is TRBJ1-1, the V gene TRBV29-1; TRBD1 agrees at 11 bases. The CDR3 has 16 residues. The junction had 10 bases not matched to a gene; V was cut back by 2 bases and J by 5 bases. Germline values: CDR1 SQVTM, CDR2 ANQGSEA. DNA for the CDR3: TGCAGCGTTGAAAGGTGGACAGGGGGCGCGGGGACTGAAGCTTTCTTT. Protein sequence: CSVERWTGGAGTEAFF.